The 22 T cell receptor beta chains in this list originate from one sample, sequenced in a study of blood T cell repertoires in COVID-19. The method was immunoSEQ multiplex PCR; TCRdb's version includes in-frame clones alone and lacks a portion of them. Here the sample spans 220,000 or so clones, approximately 81% being singletons. Sequences were obtained from peripheral blood. Every receptor here comes from a woman of 80 years or more with acute or convalescent COVID-19.

The chain recombines TRBV15 with TRBJ2-3; 8 nucleotides align to TRBD2. Germline V gives CDR1 LNHNV, CDR2 YYDKDF (reference sequence). Trimming at V came to 0 bases and at J to 3 bases, leaving 2 bases not matched to a gene. The CDR3 extends over 15 amino acids. This CDR3 is CATSRDGGATDTQYF. Written as DNA, the CDR3 is TGTGCCACCAGCAGAGACGGGGGGGCAACAGATACGCAGTATTTT. The complete variable domain, with remaining parts taken from reference TRBV15 and TRBJ2-3, reads DAMVIQNPRYQVTQFGKPVTLSCSQTLNHNVMYWYQQKSSQAPKLLFHYYDKDFNNEADTPDNFQSRRPNTSFCFLDIRSPGLGDTAMYLCATSRDGGATDTQYFGPGTRLTVL.

The gene calls are TRBV10-3 and TRBJ2-1; D is possibly TRBD1 (6 bases). V lost 2 bases to trimming and J lost 9 bases, with 14 bases between them. The CDR3 is 14 amino acids. Germline V gives CDR1 ENHRY, CDR2 SYGVKD. The CDR3 nucleotides are TGTGCCATCAGTGAGCAGGGGATGCGAGGTGAGCAGTTCTTC. This sequence encodes CAISEQGMRGEQFF.

The genes are TRBV19 and TRBJ2-1; possible D gene TRBD2, 6 bases. Germline CDR1 LNHDA, CDR2 SQIVND (reference sequence). The CDR3 has 13 residues. V lost 6 bases to trimming and J lost 9 bases, with 15 bases between them. The CDR3 sequence is CASSPTRGGEQFF. CDR3 DNA: TGTGCCAGTAGCCCCACGAGGGGAGGTGAGCAGTTCTTC.

This chain connects TRBV7-9 to TRBJ1-2, with 9 bases matching TRBD1. V dropped 5 bases and J dropped 11; count of bases not matched to a gene: 9. The CDR3 covers 13 residues. Germline V gives CDR1 SEHNR, CDR2 FQNEAQ (reference sequence). The CDR3 sequence: CASSPRDRDGYTF. CDR3 DNA sequence: TGTGCCAGCAGCCCCCGGGACAGGGACGGTTACACCTTC. Combining the CDR3 with reference TRBV7-9 and TRBJ1-2 gives the whole variable domain DTGVSQNPRHKITKRGQNVTFRCDPISEHNRLYWYRQTLGQGPEFLTYFQNEAQLEKSRLLSDRFSAERPKGSFSTLEIQRTEQGDSAMYLCASSPRDRDGYTFGSGTRLTVV.

The chain links TRBV7-2 to TRBJ1-2, with TRBD1 matching 7 bases. Germline V CDR1 and CDR2: SGHTA, FQGNSA. CDR3 size: 15 residues. With 0 bases clipped from V and 2 bases from J, the junction kept 3 bases outside the gene matches. In DNA, the CDR3 is TGTGCCAGCAGCTTAGCAGGGACAGCGAACTATGGCTACACCTTC. Protein sequence: CASSLAGTANYGYTF.

This chain connects TRBV30 to TRBJ2-3; no definite D call. Trimming pared 7 bases from V and 4 bases from J, leaving 18 bases between. The length of the CDR3 is 14 residues. Germline assignment: CDR1 GTSNPN and CDR2 SVGIG (reference sequence). The CDR3 bases are TGTGCCTTCGCATTTTTGGCCAATGCAGATACGCAGTATTTT. Protein product: CAFAFLANADTQYF.

The chain has TRBV4-1 and TRBJ2-5, with a tentative D call TRBD1 (6 bases). Between the trimmed V and J ends, which lost 4 bases and 2 bases, there was a span of 17 bases. CDR1 is MGHRA and CDR2 is YSYEKL in the germline V gene. This CDR3 region has 16 residues. CDR3 in amino acids: CASSPSSGTTQETQYF. CDR3 DNA: TGCGCCAGCAGCCCTTCTTCCGGGACAACTCAAGAGACCCAGTACTTC.

This chain connects TRBV5-1 to TRBJ2-7; 11 bases are shared with TRBD2. The CDR3 extends over 16 amino acids. The J segment lost 3 bases and the V segment lost 3 bases, leaving 8 bases of the junction unmatched. The germline gives CDR1 SGHRS, CDR2 YFSETQ. The chain's CDR3 is CASSSTTSGVGYEQYF. CDR3 DNA: TGCGCCAGCAGCTCTACGACTAGCGGGGTGGGCTACGAGCAGTACTTC.

This clone was counted a few times. This chain joins TRBV21-1 and TRBJ2-7; the table's D gene call, TRBD2, was not cross checked with the DNA. TRBV21-1 is an annotated pseudogene. The CDR3 sequence is 20 residues long. This chain's CDR3 is CASTTSPPRLVPPGIREQYF. CDR3 in DNA: TGTGCCAGCACCACCTCCCCACCCCGACTAGTTCCCCCGGGAATACGGGAGCAGTACTTC.

V and J are TRBV2 and TRBJ2-1; 16 nucleotides agree with TRBD2. Per germline, CDR1 SNHLY and CDR2 FYNNEI. The CDR3 runs 15 residues. With V trimmed by 7 bases and J by 10 bases, 7 bases remained unmatched. The CDR3 region has the DNA TGTGCCAGCAAACAGCCGGGACTAGCGGGGGGGGAGCAGTTCTTC. Encoded protein: CASKQPGLAGGEQFF. The full variable domain, rest sourced from reference TRBV2 and TRBJ2-1, is EPEVTQTPSHQVTQMGQEVILRCVPISNHLYFYWYRQILGQKVEFLVSFYNNEISEKSEIFDDQFSVERPDGSNFTLKIRSTKLEDSAMYFCASKQPGLAGGEQFFGPGTRLTVL.

This chain uses TRBV5-8 with TRBJ1-3; D call uncertain. Germline V gene data show CDR1 as SGHTS and CDR2 as YDEGEE. V was pared by 1 base and J by 5 bases, with 13 bases between. The length of the CDR3 is 15 residues. CDR3 amino acids: CASSLPRTTRNTIYF. Written as DNA, the CDR3 is TGTGCCAGCAGCTTGCCGAGAACTACACGAAACACCATATATTTT.

This chain joins TRBV5-1 and TRBJ1-2; 7 bases map to TRBD1. The ends lost 4 bases at V and 0 bases at J; junction bases unmatched: 6. The CDR3 has 15 amino acids. The V gene's germline CDR1 is SGHRS and CDR2 YFSETQ. The chain's CDR3 is CASSPDRPPNYGYTF. CDR3 sequence (DNA): TGCGCCAGCAGCCCGGACAGGCCTCCTAACTATGGCTACACCTTC.

This chain connects TRBV7-9 to TRBJ1-1, with 7 positions matching TRBD1. The junction had 7 bases not matched to a gene; V was cut back by 4 bases and J by 5 bases. Per the germline V gene, CDR1 is SEHNR and CDR2 is FQNEAQ (reference sequence). This CDR3 has 14 residues. The CDR3: CASSSTGVETEAFF. The CDR3, as DNA: TGTGCCAGCAGCTCCACAGGGGTAGAGACTGAAGCTTTCTTT.

V gene TRBV7-2 combines with J gene TRBJ1-1, with D maybe TRBD1 (5 bases). V was pared by 1 base and J by 3 bases, with 9 bases between. This CDR3 has 14 amino acids. Looked up from germline, CDR1 is SGHTA and CDR2 is FQGNSA. CDR3 loop: CASSLGQGYTEAFF. For the CDR3, the DNA is TGTGCCAGCAGCTTAGGGCAGGGCTACACTGAAGCTTTCTTT. Full variable domain (missing parts from reference TRBV7-2 and TRBJ1-1): GAGVSQSPSNKVTEKGKDVELRCDPISGHTALYWYRQSLGQGLEFLIYFQGNSAPDKSGLPSDRFSAERTGGSVSTLTIQRTQQEDSAVYLCASSLGQGYTEAFFGQGTRLTVV.

In its sample, this clone was seen once. This chain connects TRBV5-8 to TRBJ2-3; 9 bases agree with TRBD1. V lost 3 bases to trimming and J lost 4 bases; unmatched junction nucleotides: 3. Germline CDR1 SGHTS, CDR2 YDEGEE. The CDR3 covers 14 residues. CDR3 nucleotides: TGTGCCAGCAGCTGGGGGACAGGGCCAGATACGCAGTATTTT. Translating it yields CASSWGTGPDTQYF. The full variable domain, rest sourced from reference TRBV5-8 and TRBJ2-3, is EAGVTQSPTHLIKTRGQQATLRCSPISGHTSVYWYQQALGLGLQFLLWYDEGEERNRGNFPPRFSGRQFPNYSSELNVNALELEDSALYLCASSWGTGPDTQYFGPGTRLTVL.

V and J are TRBV10-3 and TRBJ2-1; 8 bases line up with TRBD2. The germline CDR1 and CDR2 sequences are ENHRY and SYGVKD. This CDR3 has 13 residues. The ends lost 3 bases at V and 6 bases at J; junction bases unmatched: 1. The chain's CDR3 is CAISDGTSNEQFF. CDR3 nucleotide sequence: TGTGCCATCAGTGACGGGACTAGCAATGAGCAGTTCTTC.

This clone has a single count. The chain couples TRBV5-4 to TRBJ2-3; 10 bases map to TRBD2. This CDR3 has 17 amino acids. Trimming cost V 0 bases and J 2 bases; bases outside gene matches: 6. Germline lookup yields CDR1 SGHNT and CDR2 YYREEE (reference sequence). The CDR3 DNA follows: TGTGCCAGCAGCTTGGCCGCTAGCGGGGGACCCACAGATACGCAGTATTTT. It is translated as CASSLAASGGPTDTQYF.

V is TRBV10-2 and J is TRBJ2-1; D unresolved. Germline-derived CDR1 and CDR2 are WSHSY and SAAADI. The CDR3 is 13 residues long. V was clipped by 7 bases and J by 3 bases, with 10 bases between them. The CDR3, as DNA: TGCGCCAGCACCTCAACTGGCTACAATGAGCAGTTCTTC. It translates to CASTSTGYNEQFF.

The chain combines TRBV18 with TRBJ2-7; 8 positions agree with TRBD1. The germline V gene has CDR1 KGHSH and CDR2 LQKENI. V was pared by 1 base and J by 0 bases, with 5 bases of the junction left unmatched. This CDR3 has 16 residues. The CDR3 spells CASSPQAGQGSYEQYF. CDR3 DNA: TGTGCCAGCTCACCACAAGCCGGACAGGGCTCCTACGAGCAGTACTTC.

In its sample, this clone was seen once. The J gene is TRBJ2-4, the V gene TRBV19; possible D gene TRBD1, 6 bases. Trimming shortened V by 3 bases and J by 7 bases, and 19 bases separated the two germline ends. Germline V lookup: CDR1 LNHDA, CDR2 SQIVND (reference sequence). The CDR3 runs to 16 residues. In DNA, the CDR3 is TGTGCCAGTAGTATCGGTTTGGGGGCTAGGGGGAACATTCAGTACTTC. It encodes CASSIGLGARGNIQYF.

The table lists this clone with a few counts. In the same sample, other DNA sequences code for this CDR3. The V gene is TRBV3-1 (or the pseudogene TRBV3-2), the J gene TRBJ2-3, with 14 bases aligning to TRBD2. J gave up 3 bases and V 4 bases, and 0 bases lay outside the gene matches. The CDR3 length is 15 residues. Germline values: CDR1 LGHDT, CDR2 YNNKEL (reference sequence). The DNA for the CDR3 is TGTGCCAGCAGCCGGACTAGCGGGGGGACAGATACGCAGTATTTT. It yields the protein CASSRTSGGTDTQYF.

This clone has just a few counts. This chain links TRBV7-9 with TRBJ1-1; D remains unclear. Trimming took off 5 bases at V and 0 bases at J, with 7 bases between the two ends. This CDR3 is built from 13 residues. Germline V gene data show CDR1 as SEHNR and CDR2 as FQNEAQ (reference sequence). CDR3: CASSPRLNTEAFF. In DNA, the CDR3 is TGTGCCAGCAGCCCCAGGCTGAACACTGAAGCTTTCTTT.